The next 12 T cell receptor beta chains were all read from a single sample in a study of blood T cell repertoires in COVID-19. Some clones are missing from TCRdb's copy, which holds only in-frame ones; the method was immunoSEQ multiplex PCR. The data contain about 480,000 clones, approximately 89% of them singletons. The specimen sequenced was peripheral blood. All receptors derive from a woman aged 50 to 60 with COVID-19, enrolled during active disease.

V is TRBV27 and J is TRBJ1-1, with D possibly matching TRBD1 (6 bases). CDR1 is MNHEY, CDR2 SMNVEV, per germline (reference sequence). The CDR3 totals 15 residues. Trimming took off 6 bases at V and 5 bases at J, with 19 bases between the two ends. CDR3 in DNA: TGTGCCAGCAGCCTGATCCAGGGGATAGGAACTGAAGCTTTCTTT. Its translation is CASSLIQGIGTEAFF.

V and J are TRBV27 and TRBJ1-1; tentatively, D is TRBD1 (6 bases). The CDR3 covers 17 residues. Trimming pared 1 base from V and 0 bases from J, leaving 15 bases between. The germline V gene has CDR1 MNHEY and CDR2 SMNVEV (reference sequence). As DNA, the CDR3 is TGTGCCAGCAGTTTATACAGGGCCGGGGGGATGAACACTGAAGCTTTCTTT. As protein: CASSLYRAGGMNTEAFF.

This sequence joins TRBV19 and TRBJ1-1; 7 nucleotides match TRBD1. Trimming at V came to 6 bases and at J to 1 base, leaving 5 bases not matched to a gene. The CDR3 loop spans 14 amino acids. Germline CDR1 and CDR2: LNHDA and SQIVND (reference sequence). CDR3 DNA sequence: TGTGCCAGTAGCGAGAGACAGGGGAACACTGAAGCTTTCTTT. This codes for CASSERQGNTEAFF.

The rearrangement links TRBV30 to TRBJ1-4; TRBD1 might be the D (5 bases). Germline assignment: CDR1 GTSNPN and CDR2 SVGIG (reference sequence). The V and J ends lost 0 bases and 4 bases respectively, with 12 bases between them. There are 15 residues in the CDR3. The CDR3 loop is CAWSVPGGLNEKLFF. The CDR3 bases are TGTGCCTGGAGTGTACCCGGGGGACTTAATGAAAAACTGTTTTTT.

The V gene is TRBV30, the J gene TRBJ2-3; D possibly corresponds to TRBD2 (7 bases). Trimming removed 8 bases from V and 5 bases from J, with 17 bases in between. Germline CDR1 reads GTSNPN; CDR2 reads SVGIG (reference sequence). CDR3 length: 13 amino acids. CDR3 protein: CALIKGGLDTQYF. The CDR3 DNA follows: TGTGCCCTCATAAAGGGGGGGTTAGATACGCAGTATTTT. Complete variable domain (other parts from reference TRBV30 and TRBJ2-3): SQTIHQWPATLVQPVGSPLSLECTVEGTSNPNLYWYRQAAGRGLQLLFYSVGIGQISSEVPQNLSASRPQDRQFILSSKKLLLSDSGFYLCALIKGGLDTQYFGPGTRLTVL.

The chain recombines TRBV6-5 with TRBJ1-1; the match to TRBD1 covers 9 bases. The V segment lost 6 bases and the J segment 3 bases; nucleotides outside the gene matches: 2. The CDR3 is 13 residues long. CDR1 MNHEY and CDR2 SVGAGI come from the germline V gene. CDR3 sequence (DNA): TGTGCCAGCAGAAGACAGGGGGACACTGAAGCTTTCTTT. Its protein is CASRRQGDTEAFF.

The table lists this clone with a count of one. CDR3 residues: CASSAGTSRHEQFF. The CDR3 DNA follows: TGTGCCAGTAGTGCCGGGACTAGCCGCCATGAGCAGTTCTTC. V gene TRBV19 combines with J gene TRBJ2-1, with 9 bases that match TRBD2. Germline CDR1 and CDR2: LNHDA and SQIVND (reference sequence). The CDR3 totals 14 residues. J was trimmed by 8 bases and V by 5 bases; bases with no gene match: 7.

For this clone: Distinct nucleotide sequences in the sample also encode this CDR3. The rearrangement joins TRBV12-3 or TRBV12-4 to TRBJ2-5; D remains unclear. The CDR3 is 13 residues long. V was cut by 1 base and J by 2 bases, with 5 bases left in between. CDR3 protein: CASSLGQQETQYF. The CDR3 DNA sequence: TGTGCCAGCAGTTTAGGCCAGCAAGAGACCCAGTACTTC.

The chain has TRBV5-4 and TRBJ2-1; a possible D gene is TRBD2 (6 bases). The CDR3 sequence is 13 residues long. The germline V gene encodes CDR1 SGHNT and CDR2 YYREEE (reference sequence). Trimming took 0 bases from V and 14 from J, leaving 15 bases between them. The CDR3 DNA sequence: TGTGCCAGCAGCTTGGCGGGGTTAGAGCGGGAGTTCTTC. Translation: CASSLAGLEREFF. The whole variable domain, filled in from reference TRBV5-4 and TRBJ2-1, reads ETGVTQSPTHLIKTRGQQVTLRCSSQSGHNTVSWYQQALGQGPQFIFQYYREEENGRGNFPPRFSGLQFPNYSSELNVNALELDDSALYLCASSLAGLEREFFGPGTRLTVL.

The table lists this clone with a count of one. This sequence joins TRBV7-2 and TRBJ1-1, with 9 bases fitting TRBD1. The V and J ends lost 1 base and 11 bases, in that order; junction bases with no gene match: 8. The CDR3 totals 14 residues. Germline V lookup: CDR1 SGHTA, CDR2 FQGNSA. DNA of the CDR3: TGTGCCAGCAGCTTAGGGACAGGGGTTTATCGGGCTTTCTTT. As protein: CASSLGTGVYRAFF.

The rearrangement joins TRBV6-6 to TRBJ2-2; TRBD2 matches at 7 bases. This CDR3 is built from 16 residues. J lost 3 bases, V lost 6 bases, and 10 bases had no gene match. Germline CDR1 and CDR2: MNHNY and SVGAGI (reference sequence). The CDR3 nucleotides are TGTGCCAGCAGGAGAGTTGGGGGAGGGGACACCGGGGAGCTGTTTTTT. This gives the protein CASRRVGGGDTGELFF.

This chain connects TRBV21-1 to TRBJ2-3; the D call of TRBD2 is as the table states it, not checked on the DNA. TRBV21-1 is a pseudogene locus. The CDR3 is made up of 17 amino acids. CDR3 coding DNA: TGTGCCAGCAGCAAAGATCGGGCGGGGGCCAACACAGATACGCAGTATTTT. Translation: CASSKDRAGANTDTQYF.